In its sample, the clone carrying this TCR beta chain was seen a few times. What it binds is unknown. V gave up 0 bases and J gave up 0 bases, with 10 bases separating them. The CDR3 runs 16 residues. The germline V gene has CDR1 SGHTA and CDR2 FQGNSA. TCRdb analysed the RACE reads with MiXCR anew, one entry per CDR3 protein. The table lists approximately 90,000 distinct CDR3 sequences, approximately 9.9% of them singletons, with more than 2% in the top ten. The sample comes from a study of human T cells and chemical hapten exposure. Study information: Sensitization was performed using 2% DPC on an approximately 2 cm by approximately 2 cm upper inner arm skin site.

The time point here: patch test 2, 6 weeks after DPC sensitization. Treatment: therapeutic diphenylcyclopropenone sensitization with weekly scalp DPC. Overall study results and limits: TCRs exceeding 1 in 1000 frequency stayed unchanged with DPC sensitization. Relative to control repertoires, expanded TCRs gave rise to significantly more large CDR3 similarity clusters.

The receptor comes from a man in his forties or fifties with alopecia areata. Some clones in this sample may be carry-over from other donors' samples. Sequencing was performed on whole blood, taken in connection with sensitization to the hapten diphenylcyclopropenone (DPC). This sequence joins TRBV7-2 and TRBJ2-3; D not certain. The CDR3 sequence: CASSLAVGLSTDTQYF. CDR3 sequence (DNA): TGTGCCAGCAGCTTAGCGGTTGGGTTAAGCACAGATACGCAGTATTTT.